The T cell receptor beta chain under discussion was sequenced for a study of OX40 agonist ivuxolimab in advanced cancers. Study information: Ivuxolimab, an agonistic anti-OX40 (CD134) antibody, was given to patients. The study, taken as a whole, reports: Relatively little clonal expansion, among the lowest observed, appeared in partial responders at 0.1-3.0 mg/kg. In CD8+ T cells, expanded clones were on average more numerous than in CD4+.

V dropped 6 bases and J dropped 1 base, with 7 bases sitting between them. Germline-derived CDR1 and CDR2 are LNHDA and SQIVND (reference sequence). CDR3 length: 13 amino acids. Concerning this clone: Its antigen is unidentified.

Data came from immunoSEQ multiplex PCR; TCRdb stores just in-frame clones and leaves some out. The data hold 25,000 to 35,000 clones, with about 88% observed a single time. The source of this sequence is an adult with an advanced solid tumor such as melanoma, head and neck, liver or kidney cancer. V gene TRBV19 combines with J gene TRBJ2-1; D remains ambiguous. Sample: CD4+ or CD8+ T cells sorted from blood, taken in a trial of the OX40 agonist ivuxolimab. The CDR3 spells CASRVGSYNEQFF. Written as DNA, the CDR3 is TGTGCCAGTAGGGTGGGATCCTACAATGAGCAGTTCTTC.